This TCR beta chain was profiled in a study of preoperative IRX-2 immunotherapy in early breast cancer. Noted treatment: preoperative locoregional IRX-2 cytokine immunotherapy. Samples came from a phase Ib trial of preoperative locoregional IRX-2 cytokine immunotherapy. Assay: immunoSEQ multiplex PCR; the TCRdb copy retains only in-frame clones and omits some. Of around 30,000 clones listed, just under 80% are singletons. The CDR3 has 15 residues. Trimming took off 2 bases at V and 0 bases at J, with 10 bases between the two ends. Per germline, CDR1 ENHRY and CDR2 SYGVKD. This rearrangement joins TRBV10-3 to TRBJ1-1; D is undetermined. The sequences come from lymph node tissue, collected before IRX-2 immunotherapy. This TCR was recovered from a human donor with breast cancer. For the CDR3, the DNA is TGTGCCATCAGTGAGGTGCCAGCCTTGAACACTGAAGCTTTCTTT. Translation gives CAISEVPALNTEAFF.